This paragraph reports one T cell receptor (beta chain). Its specificity is not known. Patients had newly diagnosed, untreated stage II-IVA oral cavity squamous cell carcinoma. This CDR3 has 13 amino acids. Germline V gene sequence: CDR1 SGHTA, CDR2 FQGTGA. The V end lost 3 bases, the J end lost 1 base, and 6 bases lay between the germline ends. This entry is derived from a study of neoadjuvant anti-PD-1 for oral cavity cancer. Study results and caveats: Only three patients per response group were TCR-analyzed; validation needed.

TCRdb's table, derived via immunoSEQ multiplex PCR, lists solely in-frame clones and lacks some. The data hold about 12,000 clones, with 55% to 70% observed a single time. The sample in question was tumor tissue, obtained before nivolumab (anti-PD-1) treatment. This chain connects TRBV7-3 to TRBJ1-1, with D perhaps matching TRBD1 (6 bases). The source of this sequence is a person aged 35 to 85 with oral cavity squamous cell carcinoma. The donor label of this sample is uncertain. The CDR3 DNA reads as TGTGCCAGCAGCTTGGGACAGAACACTGAAGCTTTCTTT. Encoded protein: CASSLGQNTEAFF.